Within the sample, the clone carrying this TCR beta chain is medium-sized. The target antigen is unknown. This CDR3 has 14 amino acids. Germline CDR1 is MRHNA and CDR2 is SNTAGT. Trimming cost V 6 bases and J 6 bases, with 16 bases left between them. RNA was isolated and reverse transcribed to cDNA, the sequencing template. Measured with immunoSEQ multiplex PCR; TCRdb has only the in-frame clones, and not every one. This table holds 100,000 to 120,000 clones, 45% to 70% found once. PBMCs were stained for CD3, CD4 and CD8, and CD4+ and CD8+ T cells were sorted. The data belong to a study of CD8+ T cells in alopecia areata. General observations from the study: Clonality in lesional scalp, especially alopecia totalis/universalis, exceeded that of normal scalp. Mice showed TCR sharing more clearly than patients did, possibly owing to HLA. Normal skin's resident alphabeta T cells are sequenced alongside lesional scalp T cells.

The sequencing sample was made of CD8+ T cells sorted from blood. This clonotype was sampled from a human donor in good health. The chain couples TRBV6-4 to TRBJ2-3; D may match TRBD1 or TRBD2 (5 bases each). CDR3 sequence (DNA): TGTGCCAGCAGCGGGGCCCAAGGCGGGGATACGCAGTATTTT. It codes for CASSGAQGGDTQYF.